The next 14 T cell receptor beta chains were all read from a single sample in a study of T cells in Graves' hyperthyroidism and ophthalmopathy. Using RNA transcripts as the source, TCR beta CDR3 regions were amplified. The study used the HTBI primer set for a first-round RT-PCR of the TCR CDR3. TCRdb analysed the multiplex PCR reads with MiXCR anew, one entry per CDR3 protein. The sample has some 740,000 distinct CDR3 sequences; 14% are singletons. The sample comprised blood. Receptors were obtained from a young woman with Graves' hyperthyroidism.

This clonotype was seen more than once but under ten times. The V gene is TRBV11-3, the J gene TRBJ2-7, with TRBD2 as a possible D gene (5 bases). The germline V gene encodes CDR1 SGHNT and CDR2 YENEEA. V lost 1 base and J 3 bases, leaving 13 bases between the germline ends. This CDR3 region has 15 residues. CDR3 sequence (DNA): TGTGCCAGCAGCTTAGGAGGGAAGAGAGACTACGAGCAGTACTTC. Protein product: CASSLGGKRDYEQYF. The full variable domain, rest sourced from reference TRBV11-3 and TRBJ2-7, is EAGVVQSPRYKIIEKKQPVAFWCNPISGHNTLYWYLQNLGQGPELLIRYENEEAVDDSQLPKDRFSAERLKGVDSTLKIQPAELGDSAVYLCASSLGGKRDYEQYFGPGTRLTVT.

The CDR3 nucleotides read TGTGCCAGCAGGGACCGACTATTCCTCGAGCAGTACTTC. Amino acids: CASRDRLFLEQYF. This chain uses TRBV6-1 with TRBJ2-7; possibly TRBD2 for D (5 bases). CDR3 length: 13 amino acids. Trimming stripped 6 bases from V and 6 bases from J, with 15 bases between. Germline CDR1 MNHNS, CDR2 SASEGT.

This chain uses TRBV6-2 or TRBV6-3 with TRBJ2-1, with 7 bases identical to TRBD1. This CDR3 spans 14 amino acids. Germline assignment: CDR1 MNHEY and CDR2 SVGEGT. V trimming: 8 bases; J trimming: 3 bases; junction bases outside the gene matches: 7. CDR3 DNA: TGTGCCAGCTTAAGACAGGGCGGCTACAATGAGCAGTTCTTC. This sequence encodes CASLRQGGYNEQFF.

This clonotype was found many times. An end of the junction does not agree with germline; a read error may underlie this. The chain joins TRBV27 to TRBJ2-7; D is possibly TRBD1 or TRBD2 (5 bases each). CDR1 and CDR2 from the germline V gene are MNHEY and SMNVEV (reference sequence). This CDR3 is 16 amino acids long. CDR3 in DNA: TGTGCCAGCAGTCTATCCTCCGGGACCCTTGCCTACGAGCAGTACTTC. Protein sequence: CASSLSSGTLAYEQYF.

The chain uses TRBV20-1 and TRBJ1-2; TRBD1 might be the D (5 bases). This CDR3 has 14 residues. The germline V gene has CDR1 DFQATT and CDR2 SNEGSKA (reference sequence). Trimming left V 0 bases short and J 4 bases short, with 12 bases between. The CDR3 region has the DNA TGCAGTGCTAGAGATCTGTGGAGGGGCTATGGCTACACCTTC. Translation: CSARDLWRGYGYTF.

This clonotype was observed many times. The chain has TRBV6-2 or TRBV6-3 and TRBJ2-7; 9 nucleotides line up with TRBD2. Germline assignment: CDR1 MNHEY and CDR2 SVGEGT. The CDR3 consists of 14 residues. V was pared by 2 bases and J by 3 bases, with 2 bases of the junction left unmatched. The CDR3 sequence: CASSYAGGSYEQYF. The CDR3 DNA is TGTGCCAGCAGTTACGCGGGAGGGAGCTACGAGCAGTACTTC.

This sequence joins TRBV10-3 and TRBJ2-7, with D unclear. Germline assignment: CDR1 ENHRY and CDR2 SYGVKD. This CDR3 contains 16 residues. The ends were cut back, 2 bases at V and 0 bases at J, with 14 bases in the middle. For the CDR3, the DNA is TGTGCCATCAGTGAGGCAGGCGTGACACCCTCCTACGAGCAGTACTTC. Encoded protein: CAISEAGVTPSYEQYF.

The chain employs TRBV10-3 and TRBJ1-2; D is unresolved. Germline CDR1 ENHRY, CDR2 SYGVKD. The CDR3 is 14 residues long. Trimming left V 0 bases short and J 2 bases short, with 7 bases between. CDR3 nucleotide sequence: TGTGCCATCAGTGAGTCCGTGAGAAACTATGGCTACACCTTC. This sequence encodes CAISESVRNYGYTF.

This clonotype came up many times. This chain uses TRBV20-1 with TRBJ2-1, with 8 bases aligning to TRBD2. CDR1 is DFQATT, CDR2 SNEGSKA, per germline (reference sequence). The CDR3 runs 17 residues. After removal of 1 base from V and 9 bases from J, the junction contained 17 bases not matched to a gene. The CDR3 DNA is TGCAGTGCTAGAGTTCCCCTCGGCGGGCCGGCGGGGGGTGAGCAGTTCTTC. Translating it yields CSARVPLGGPAGGEQFF.

This clonotype came up many times. The chain employs TRBV29-1 and TRBJ2-2; perhaps TRBD1 as D (5 bases). Trimming cost V 6 bases and J 6 bases, with 11 bases left between them. Germline V gene sequence: CDR1 SQVTM, CDR2 ANQGSEA. CDR3 size: 12 residues. Written as DNA, the CDR3 is TGCAGCGTGAGACAGTCCGCCGGGGAGCTGTTTTTT. Protein: CSVRQSAGELFF.

This sequence joins TRBV20-1 and TRBJ2-7; possibly TRBD2 for D (6 bases). Trimming cost V 1 base and J 4 bases, with 14 bases left between them. This CDR3 is 14 amino acids long. Germline V gene lookup returns CDR1 DFQATT and CDR2 SNEGSKA (reference sequence). The CDR3, as DNA: TGCAGTGCTAGAGGGCGGGACTCCTGGTACGAGCAGTACTTC. Translating gives CSARGRDSWYEQYF.

This clonotype has ten or more counts. V usage is TRBV5-6 and J usage is TRBJ1-2; D is perhaps TRBD1 (6 bases). Per the germline V gene, CDR1 is SGHDT and CDR2 is YYEEEE. The CDR3 consists of 15 residues. Trimming pared 4 bases from V and 5 bases from J, leaving 18 bases between. CDR3 coding DNA: TGTGCCAGCAGCGCCTCAGCTTACAGGGATTATGGCTACACCTTC. Translated, it gives CASSASAYRDYGYTF. Combining the CDR3 with reference TRBV5-6 and TRBJ1-2 gives the whole variable domain DAGVTQSPTHLIKTRGQQVTLRCSPKSGHDTVSWYQQALGQGPQFIFQYYEEEERQRGNFPDRFSGHQFPNYSSELNVNALLLGDSALYLCASSASAYRDYGYTFGSGTRLTVV.

This clonotype was observed many times. J is TRBJ2-1 and V is TRBV2, with D possibly TRBD2 on 6 matching bases. Trimming shortened V by 6 bases and J by 0 bases, and 18 bases separated the two germline ends. Germline V CDR1 and CDR2: SNHLY, FYNNEI. This CDR3 is 17 amino acids long. Here the CDR3 reads CASRGLLAKSSYNEQFF. The CDR3 coding sequence is TGTGCCAGCAGGGGTCTACTAGCTAAATCCTCCTACAATGAGCAGTTCTTC. Combining the CDR3 with reference TRBV2 and TRBJ2-1 gives the whole variable domain EPEVTQTPSHQVTQMGQEVILRCVPISNHLYFYWYRQILGQKVEFLVSFYNNEISEKSEIFDDQFSVERPDGSNFTLKIRSTKLEDSAMYFCASRGLLAKSSYNEQFFGPGTRLTVL.

With regard to this clonotype: A much larger clone differs by one base, so this may be a read error. This rearrangement joins TRBV3-1 to TRBJ2-3; TRBD2 matches at 11 bases. Germline loops: CDR1 LGHDT, CDR2 YNNKEL (reference sequence). The CDR3 length is 16 residues. The CDR3 is CAISQVTSGSTDTQYF. CDR3 bases: TGTGCCATCAGCCAAGTTACTAGCGGGAGTACAGATACGCAGTATTTT.